The clone carrying this T cell receptor (beta chain) occurred a few times. Its antigen remains unidentified. This entry belongs to a study of beta chain features in type 1 diabetes. Study-level results: Comparison showed that naive, central memory and Treg TCRB repertoires appeared more similar among patients than among healthy donors. When Type 1 diabetes patients were examined, their TCRB CDR3s proved moderately but significantly shorter in all four CD4+ subsets. Whether TCRB rearrangement is influenced by HLA type was left unresolved in this analysis.

Germline CDR1 and CDR2: SEHNR and FQNEAQ (reference sequence). V was shortened by 5 bases and J by 1 base, with 11 bases between the two germline ends. This CDR3 is 14 amino acids long. What was sequenced were expressed TCRB transcripts, since all of the isolated RNA had been reverse transcribed. Measured with immunoSEQ multiplex PCR; TCRdb has only the in-frame clones, and not every one. The data show about 99,000 clones, 28% seen once. Blood was collected once per donor into heparin, averaging about 120 mL. Sorting of CD4+ naive, central memory, regulatory and stem cell-like memory cells was performed via CD45RO/CCR7/CD25/CD127/CD95/CD27.

The chain combines TRBV7-9 with TRBJ1-2, with a tentative D call TRBD1 (6 bases). The TCR sequence derives from a woman under 30 with type 1 diabetes. Specimen: central memory CD4+ T cells from blood. The CDR3 is CASSIGQLNYGYTF. The CDR3 nucleotides are TGTGCCAGCAGCATCGGACAGCTTAACTATGGCTACACCTTC.